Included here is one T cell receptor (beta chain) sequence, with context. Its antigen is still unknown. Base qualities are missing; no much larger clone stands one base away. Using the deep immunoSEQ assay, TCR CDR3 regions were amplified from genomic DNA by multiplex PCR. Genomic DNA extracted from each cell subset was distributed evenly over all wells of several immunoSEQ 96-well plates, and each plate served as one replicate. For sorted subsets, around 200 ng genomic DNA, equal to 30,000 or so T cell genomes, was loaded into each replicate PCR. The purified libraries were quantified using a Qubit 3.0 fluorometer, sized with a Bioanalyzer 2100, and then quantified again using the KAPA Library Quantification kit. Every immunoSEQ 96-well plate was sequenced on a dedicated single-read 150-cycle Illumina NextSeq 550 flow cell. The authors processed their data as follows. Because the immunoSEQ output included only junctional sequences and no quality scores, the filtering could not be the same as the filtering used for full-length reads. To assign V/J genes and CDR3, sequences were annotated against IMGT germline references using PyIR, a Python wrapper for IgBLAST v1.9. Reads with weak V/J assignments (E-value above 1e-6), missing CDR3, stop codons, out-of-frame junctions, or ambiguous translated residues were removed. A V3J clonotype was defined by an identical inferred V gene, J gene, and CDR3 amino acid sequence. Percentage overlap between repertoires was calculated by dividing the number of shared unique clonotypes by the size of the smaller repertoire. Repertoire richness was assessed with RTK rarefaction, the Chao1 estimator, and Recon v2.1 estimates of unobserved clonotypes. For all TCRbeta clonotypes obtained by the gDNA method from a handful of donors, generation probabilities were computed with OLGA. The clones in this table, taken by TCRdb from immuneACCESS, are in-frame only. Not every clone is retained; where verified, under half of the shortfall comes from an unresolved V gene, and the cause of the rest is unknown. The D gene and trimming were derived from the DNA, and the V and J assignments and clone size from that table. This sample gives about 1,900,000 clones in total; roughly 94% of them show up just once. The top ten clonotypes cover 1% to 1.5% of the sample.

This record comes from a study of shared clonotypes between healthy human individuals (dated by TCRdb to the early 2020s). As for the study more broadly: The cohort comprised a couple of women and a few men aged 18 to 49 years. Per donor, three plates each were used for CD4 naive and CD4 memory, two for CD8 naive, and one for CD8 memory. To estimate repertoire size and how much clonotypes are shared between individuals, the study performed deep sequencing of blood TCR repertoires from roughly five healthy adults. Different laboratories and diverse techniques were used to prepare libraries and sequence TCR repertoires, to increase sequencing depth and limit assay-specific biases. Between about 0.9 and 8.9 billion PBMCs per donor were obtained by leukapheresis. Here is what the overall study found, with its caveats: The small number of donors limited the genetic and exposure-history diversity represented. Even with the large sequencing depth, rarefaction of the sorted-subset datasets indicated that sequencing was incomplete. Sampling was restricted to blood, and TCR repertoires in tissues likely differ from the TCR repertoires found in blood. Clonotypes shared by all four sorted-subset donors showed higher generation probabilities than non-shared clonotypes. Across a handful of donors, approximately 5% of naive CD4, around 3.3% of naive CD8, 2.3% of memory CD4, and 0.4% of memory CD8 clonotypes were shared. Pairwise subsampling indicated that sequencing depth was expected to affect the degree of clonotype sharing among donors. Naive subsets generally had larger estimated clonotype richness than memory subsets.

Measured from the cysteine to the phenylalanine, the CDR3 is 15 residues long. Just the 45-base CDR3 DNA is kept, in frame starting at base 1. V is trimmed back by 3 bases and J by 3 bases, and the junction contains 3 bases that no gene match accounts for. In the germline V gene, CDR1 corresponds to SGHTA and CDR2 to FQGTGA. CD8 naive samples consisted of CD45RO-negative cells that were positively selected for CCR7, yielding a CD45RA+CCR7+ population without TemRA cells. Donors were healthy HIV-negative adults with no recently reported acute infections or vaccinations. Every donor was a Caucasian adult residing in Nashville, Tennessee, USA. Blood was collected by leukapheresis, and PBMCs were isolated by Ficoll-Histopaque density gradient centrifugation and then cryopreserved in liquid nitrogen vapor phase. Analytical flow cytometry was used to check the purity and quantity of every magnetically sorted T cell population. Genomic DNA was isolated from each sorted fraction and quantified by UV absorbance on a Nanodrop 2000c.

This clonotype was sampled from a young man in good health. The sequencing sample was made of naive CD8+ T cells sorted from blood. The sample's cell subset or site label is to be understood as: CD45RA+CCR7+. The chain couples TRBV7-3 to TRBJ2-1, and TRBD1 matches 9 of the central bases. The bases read TGTGCCAGCAGCTTGACGGGACAGGGCTACAATGAGCAGTTCTTC. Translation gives CASSLTGQGYNEQFF.